The TCR beta chain described here comes from a study of shared clonotypes between healthy human individuals. Study-level information: The plates for each donor numbered three CD4 naive, three CD4 memory, two CD8 naive and one CD8 memory. General study findings and limits: Non-shared clonotypes were found to have lower generation probabilities than the clonotypes that were shared by all four of the sorted-subset donors. A generally larger estimated richness was seen in naive subsets than in memory subsets. Naive CD4 clonotypes were shared across a handful of donors at roughly 5%.

Clones were read by immunoSEQ multiplex PCR, and TCRdb kept only the in-frame ones, dropping some. The table shows 2.3 million or so clones, with 85% to 95% occurring only once. CDR3 length equals 12 residues. The V end was cut by 10 bases, the J end by 12 bases, with 21 bases between. CDR1 is MGHDK and CDR2 is SYGVNS in the germline V gene. With respect to this clone: Its cognate antigen is unknown.

The receptor comes from a man between 18 and 29 years old in good health. Some clones in this sample may be carry-over from other donors' samples. The sample comprised naive CD4+ T cells from PBMCs. Subset in this sample: CD45RA+ positively selected. This sequence joins TRBV25-1 and TRBJ2-5; either TRBD1 or TRBD2 may fit D (5 bases each). The CDR3 nucleotides are TGTGCCACCCGGGACGGATCTACGAAAGAGTACTTC. The encoded protein is CATRDGSTKEYF.